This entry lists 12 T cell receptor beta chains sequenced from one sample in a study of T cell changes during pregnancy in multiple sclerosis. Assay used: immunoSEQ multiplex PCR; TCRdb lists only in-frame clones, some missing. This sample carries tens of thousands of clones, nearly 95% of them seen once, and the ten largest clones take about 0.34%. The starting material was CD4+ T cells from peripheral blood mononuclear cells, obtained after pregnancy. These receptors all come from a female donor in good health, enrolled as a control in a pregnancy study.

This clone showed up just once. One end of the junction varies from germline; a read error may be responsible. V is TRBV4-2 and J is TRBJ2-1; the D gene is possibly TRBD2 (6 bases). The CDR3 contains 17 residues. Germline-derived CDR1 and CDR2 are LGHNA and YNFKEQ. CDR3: CAGSQDYGGILANEQFF. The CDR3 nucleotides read TGTGCCGGCAGCCAAGATTATGGCGGGATCTTAGCCAATGAGCAGTTCTTC.

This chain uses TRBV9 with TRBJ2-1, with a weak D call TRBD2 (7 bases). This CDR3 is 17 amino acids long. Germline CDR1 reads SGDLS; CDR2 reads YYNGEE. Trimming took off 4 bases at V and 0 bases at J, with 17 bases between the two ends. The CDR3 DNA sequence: TGTGCCAGCAGCACCCACCCGGGGGGCAGCTCCTACAATGAGCAGTTCTTC. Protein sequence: CASSTHPGGSSYNEQFF.

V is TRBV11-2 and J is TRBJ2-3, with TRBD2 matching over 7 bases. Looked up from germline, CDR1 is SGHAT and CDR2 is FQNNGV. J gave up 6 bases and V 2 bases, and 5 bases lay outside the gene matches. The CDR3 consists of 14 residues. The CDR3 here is CASSLRGGGDTQYF. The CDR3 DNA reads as TGTGCCAGCAGCTTACGCGGGGGTGGTGATACGCAGTATTTT.

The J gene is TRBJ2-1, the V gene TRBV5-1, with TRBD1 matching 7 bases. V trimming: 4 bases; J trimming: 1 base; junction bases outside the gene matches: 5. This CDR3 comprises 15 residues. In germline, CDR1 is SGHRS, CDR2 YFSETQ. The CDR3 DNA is TGCGCCAGCAGCAGAGACAGGGTGTCCTACAATGAGCAGTTCTTC. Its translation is CASSRDRVSYNEQFF.

In DNA, the CDR3 is TGCGCCAGCCGAGGCGCGGGGGCAGGGGCTTACACTGAAGCTTTCTTT. Protein: CASRGAGAGAYTEAFF. The rearrangement uses TRBV5-1 and TRBJ1-1; D perhaps matches TRBD1 (6 bases). In germline, CDR1 is SGHRS, CDR2 YFSETQ. CDR3 length equals 16 residues. Trimming stripped 7 bases from V and 3 bases from J, with 22 bases between.

This chain's CDR3 is CASSETGGTEAFF. CDR3 coding DNA: TGTGCCAGCTCAGAGACGGGTGGCACTGAAGCTTTCTTT. The V call is TRBV18, the J call TRBJ1-1; D is uncertain. V was cut by 5 bases and J by 4 bases, with 11 bases left in between. The CDR3 covers 13 residues. Germline CDR1 KGHSH, CDR2 LQKENI.

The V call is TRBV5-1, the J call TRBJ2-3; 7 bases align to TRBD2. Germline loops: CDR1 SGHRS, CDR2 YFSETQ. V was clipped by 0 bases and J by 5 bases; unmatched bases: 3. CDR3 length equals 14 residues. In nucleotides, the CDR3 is TGCGCCAGCAGCTTGGCCTGGGGGGGAGATACGCAGTATTTT. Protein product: CASSLAWGGDTQYF.

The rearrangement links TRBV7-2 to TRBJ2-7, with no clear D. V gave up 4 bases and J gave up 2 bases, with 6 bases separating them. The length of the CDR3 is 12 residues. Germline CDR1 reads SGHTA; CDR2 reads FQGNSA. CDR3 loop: CASSSATYEQYF. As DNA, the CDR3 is TGTGCCAGCAGCTCCGCGACCTACGAGCAGTACTTC. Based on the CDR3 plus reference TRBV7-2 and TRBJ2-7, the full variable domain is GAGVSQSPSNKVTEKGKDVELRCDPISGHTALYWYRQSLGQGLEFLIYFQGNSAPDKSGLPSDRFSAERTGGSVSTLTIQRTQQEDSAVYLCASSSATYEQYFGPGTRLTVT.

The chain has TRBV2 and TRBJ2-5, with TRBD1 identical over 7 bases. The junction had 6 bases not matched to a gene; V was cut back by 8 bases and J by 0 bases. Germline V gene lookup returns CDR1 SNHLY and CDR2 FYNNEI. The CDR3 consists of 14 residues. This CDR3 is CASAEQGYQETQYF. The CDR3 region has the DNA TGTGCCAGCGCGGAACAGGGGTACCAAGAGACCCAGTACTTC.

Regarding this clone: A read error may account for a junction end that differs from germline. Here the CDR3 DNA reads TGTGCCAGCTCCCCACTTGTGGGAGCGGATGAGCAGTACTTC. Its translation is CASSPLVGADEQYF. The chain recombines TRBV18 with TRBJ2-7, with D maybe TRBD2 (5 bases). The CDR3 covers 14 residues. Germline V gives CDR1 KGHSH, CDR2 LQKENI.

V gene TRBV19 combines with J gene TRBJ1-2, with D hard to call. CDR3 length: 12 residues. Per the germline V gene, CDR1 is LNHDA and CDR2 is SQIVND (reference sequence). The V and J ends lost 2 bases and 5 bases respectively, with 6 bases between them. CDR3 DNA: TGTGCCAGTAGTATATCGGGGTATGGCTACACCTTC. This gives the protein CASSISGYGYTF.

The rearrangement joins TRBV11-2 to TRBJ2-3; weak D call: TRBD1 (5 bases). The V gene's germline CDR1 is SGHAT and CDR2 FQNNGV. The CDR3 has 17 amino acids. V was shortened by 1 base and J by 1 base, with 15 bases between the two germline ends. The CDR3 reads CASSLVGQGRGTDTQYF. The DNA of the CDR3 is TGTGCCAGCAGCTTAGTTGGTCAGGGTAGGGGCACAGATACGCAGTATTTT.